This TCR beta chain was sequenced for a study of cytomegalovirus exposure and HLA in healthy donors. Study-level findings and limits: Later, an analysis showed that TCR beta chains associated with HLA were more clonally expanded than others that were equally common. 87-base-pair reads could not separate some V segments, including TRBV6-2 and TRBV6-3. Common viral pathogens seemed, in a later analysis, to connect with several of the most significant clusters.

Worth noting for this clone: Antigen unknown.

Vbeta (60) and Jbeta (13) primers were used in the PCR. The data were produced by immunoSEQ multiplex PCR, yet TCRdb's version contains in-frame clones alone and is incomplete. The sample carries about 130,000 clones, 65% to 80% recorded once. Germline V gene sequence: CDR1 SEHNR, CDR2 FQNEAQ (reference sequence). V gave up 5 bases and J gave up 2 bases, with 13 bases separating them. The CDR3 extends over 14 amino acids. Sequencing input: PBMCs. V and J are TRBV7-9 and TRBJ2-7; a possible D gene is TRBD1 (5 bases). This sequence was found in a man aged 35 to 55 in good health and CMV-seronegative. In nucleotides, the CDR3 is TGTGCCAGCAGCGGCGGACACTCTACCTACGAGCAGTACTTC. Protein: CASSGGHSTYEQYF.